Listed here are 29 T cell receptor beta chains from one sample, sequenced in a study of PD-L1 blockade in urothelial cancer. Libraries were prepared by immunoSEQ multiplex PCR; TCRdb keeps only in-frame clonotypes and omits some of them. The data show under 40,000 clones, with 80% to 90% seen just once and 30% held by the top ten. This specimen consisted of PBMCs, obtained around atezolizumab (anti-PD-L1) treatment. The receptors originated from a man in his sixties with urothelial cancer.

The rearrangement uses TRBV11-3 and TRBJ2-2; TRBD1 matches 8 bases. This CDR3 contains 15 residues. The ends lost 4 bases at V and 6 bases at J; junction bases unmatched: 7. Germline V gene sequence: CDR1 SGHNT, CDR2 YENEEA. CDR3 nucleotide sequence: TGTGCCAGCAGCTCGACAGGGGCCAAGTCCGGGGAGCTGTTTTTT. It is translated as CASSSTGAKSGELFF.

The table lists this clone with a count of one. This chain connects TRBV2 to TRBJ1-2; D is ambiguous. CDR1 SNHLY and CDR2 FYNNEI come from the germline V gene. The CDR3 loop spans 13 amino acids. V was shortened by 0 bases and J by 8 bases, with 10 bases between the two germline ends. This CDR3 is CASSEAGVRGYTF. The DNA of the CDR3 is TGTGCCAGCAGTGAAGCCGGAGTTCGGGGCTACACCTTC.

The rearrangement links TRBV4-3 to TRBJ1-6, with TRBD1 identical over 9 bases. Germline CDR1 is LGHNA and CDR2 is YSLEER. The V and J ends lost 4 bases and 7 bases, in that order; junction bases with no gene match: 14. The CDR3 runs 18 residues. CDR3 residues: CASSRGATGGTMNSPLHF. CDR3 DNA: TGCGCCAGCAGCCGGGGGGCTACAGGGGGCACCATGAATTCACCCCTCCACTTT.

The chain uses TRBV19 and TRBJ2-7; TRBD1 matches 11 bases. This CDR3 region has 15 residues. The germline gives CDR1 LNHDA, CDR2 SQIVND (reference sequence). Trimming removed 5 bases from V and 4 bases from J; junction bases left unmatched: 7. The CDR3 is CASSDPGQGGYEQYF. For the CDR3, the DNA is TGTGCCAGTAGTGACCCGGGACAGGGGGGATACGAGCAGTACTTC.

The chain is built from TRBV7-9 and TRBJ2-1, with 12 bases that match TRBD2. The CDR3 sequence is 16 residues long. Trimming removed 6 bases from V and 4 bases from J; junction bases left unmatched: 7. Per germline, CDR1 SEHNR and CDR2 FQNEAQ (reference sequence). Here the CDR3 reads CASRSELAGGYNEQFF. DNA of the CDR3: TGTGCCAGCAGGTCAGAGCTAGCGGGAGGGTACAATGAGCAGTTCTTC. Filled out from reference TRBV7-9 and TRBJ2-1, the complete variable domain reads DTGVSQNPRHKITKRGQNVTFRCDPISEHNRLYWYRQTLGQGPEFLTYFQNEAQLEKSRLLSDRFSAERPKGSFSTLEIQRTEQGDSAMYLCASRSELAGGYNEQFFGPGTRLTVL.

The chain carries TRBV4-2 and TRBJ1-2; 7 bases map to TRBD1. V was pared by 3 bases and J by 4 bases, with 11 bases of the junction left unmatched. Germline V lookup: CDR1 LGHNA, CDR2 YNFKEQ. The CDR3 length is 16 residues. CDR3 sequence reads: CASSQGLGGGPYGYTF. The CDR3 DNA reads TGTGCCAGCAGCCAGGGGCTAGGGGGCGGACCCTATGGCTACACCTTC.

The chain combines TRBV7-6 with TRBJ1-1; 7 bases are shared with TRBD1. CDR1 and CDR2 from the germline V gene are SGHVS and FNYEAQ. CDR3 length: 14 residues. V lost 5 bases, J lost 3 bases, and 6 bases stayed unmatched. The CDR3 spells CASSLTTGDTEAFF. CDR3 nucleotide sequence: TGTGCCAGCAGCCTTACTACAGGGGACACTGAAGCTTTCTTT.

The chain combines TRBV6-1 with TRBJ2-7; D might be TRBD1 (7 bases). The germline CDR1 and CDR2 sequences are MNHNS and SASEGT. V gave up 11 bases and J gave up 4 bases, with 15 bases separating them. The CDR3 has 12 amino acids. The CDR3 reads CASEPGGYEQYF. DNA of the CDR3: TGTGCCTCCGAGCCAGGGGGGTACGAGCAGTACTTC.

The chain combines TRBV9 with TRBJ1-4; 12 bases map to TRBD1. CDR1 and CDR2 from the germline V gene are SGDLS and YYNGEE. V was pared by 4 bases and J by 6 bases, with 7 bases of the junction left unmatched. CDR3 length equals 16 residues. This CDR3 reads CASSSGTGGLDEKLFF. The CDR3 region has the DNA TGTGCCAGCAGCTCCGGGACAGGGGGCCTCGATGAAAAACTGTTTTTT.

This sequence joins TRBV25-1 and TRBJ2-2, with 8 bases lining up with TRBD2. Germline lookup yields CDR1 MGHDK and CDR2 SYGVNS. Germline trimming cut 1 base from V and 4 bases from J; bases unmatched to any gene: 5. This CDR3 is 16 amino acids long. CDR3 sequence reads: CASSEFPGGSTGELFF. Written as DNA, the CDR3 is TGTGCCAGCAGTGAATTTCCGGGAGGGAGCACCGGGGAGCTGTTTTTT.

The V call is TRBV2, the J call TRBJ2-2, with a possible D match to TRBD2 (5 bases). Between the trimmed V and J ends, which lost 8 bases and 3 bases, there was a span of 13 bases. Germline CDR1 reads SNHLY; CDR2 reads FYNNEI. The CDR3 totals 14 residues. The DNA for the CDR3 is TGTGCCAGCCGCCCGCAACTAGACACCGGGGAGCTGTTTTTT. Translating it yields CASRPQLDTGELFF. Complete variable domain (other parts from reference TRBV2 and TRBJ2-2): EPEVTQTPSHQVTQMGQEVILRCVPISNHLYFYWYRQILGQKVEFLVSFYNNEISEKSEIFDDQFSVERPDGSNFTLKIRSTKLEDSAMYFCASRPQLDTGELFFGEGSRLTVL.

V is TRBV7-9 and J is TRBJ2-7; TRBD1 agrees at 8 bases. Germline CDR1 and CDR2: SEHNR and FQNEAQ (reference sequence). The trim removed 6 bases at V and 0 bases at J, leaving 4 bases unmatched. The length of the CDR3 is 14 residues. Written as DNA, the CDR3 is TGTGCCAGCAGACTACAGGGGGGCTCCTACGAGCAGTACTTC. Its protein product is CASRLQGGSYEQYF.

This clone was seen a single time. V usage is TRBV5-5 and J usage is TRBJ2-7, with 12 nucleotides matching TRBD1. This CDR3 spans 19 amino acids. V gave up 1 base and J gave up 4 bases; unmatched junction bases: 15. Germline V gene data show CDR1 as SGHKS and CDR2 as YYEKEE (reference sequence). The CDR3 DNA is TGTGCCAGCAGCTTGAATCATGGGGGACAGGGGGCTAATCAATACGAGCAGTACTTC. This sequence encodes CASSLNHGGQGANQYEQYF.

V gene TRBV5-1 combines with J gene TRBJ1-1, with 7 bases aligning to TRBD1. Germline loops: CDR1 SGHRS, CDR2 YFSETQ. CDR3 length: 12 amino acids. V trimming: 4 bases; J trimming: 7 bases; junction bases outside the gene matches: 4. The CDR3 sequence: CASSTGQIEAFF. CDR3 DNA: TGCGCCAGCAGCACGGGACAGATTGAAGCTTTCTTT.

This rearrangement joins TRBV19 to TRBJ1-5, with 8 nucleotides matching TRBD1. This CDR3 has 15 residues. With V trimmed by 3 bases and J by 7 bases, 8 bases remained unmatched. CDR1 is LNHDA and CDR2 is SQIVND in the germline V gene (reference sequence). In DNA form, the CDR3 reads TGTGCCAGTAGTATCCATGGACAGGGAAACCAGCCCCAGCATTTT. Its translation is CASSIHGQGNQPQHF.

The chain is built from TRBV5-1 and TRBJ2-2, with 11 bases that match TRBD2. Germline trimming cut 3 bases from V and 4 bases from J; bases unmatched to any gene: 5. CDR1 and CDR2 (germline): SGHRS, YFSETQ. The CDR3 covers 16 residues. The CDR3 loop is CASSSGSGRATGELFF. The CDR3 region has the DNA TGCGCCAGCAGCTCGGGTAGCGGGAGGGCCACCGGGGAGCTGTTTTTT.

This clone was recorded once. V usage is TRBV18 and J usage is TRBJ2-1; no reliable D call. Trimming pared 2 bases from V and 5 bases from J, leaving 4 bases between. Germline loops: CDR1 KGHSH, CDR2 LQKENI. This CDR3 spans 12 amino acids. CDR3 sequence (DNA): TGTGCCAGCTCACCAGGGCACAATGAGCAGTTCTTC. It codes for CASSPGHNEQFF.

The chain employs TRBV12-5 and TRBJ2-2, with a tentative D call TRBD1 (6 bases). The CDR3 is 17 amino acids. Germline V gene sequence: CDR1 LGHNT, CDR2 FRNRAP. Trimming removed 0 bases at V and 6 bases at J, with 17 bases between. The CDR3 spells CASGLVIGGIDPGELFF. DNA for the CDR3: TGTGCTAGTGGTTTGGTTATTGGGGGCATCGACCCCGGGGAGCTGTTTTTT.

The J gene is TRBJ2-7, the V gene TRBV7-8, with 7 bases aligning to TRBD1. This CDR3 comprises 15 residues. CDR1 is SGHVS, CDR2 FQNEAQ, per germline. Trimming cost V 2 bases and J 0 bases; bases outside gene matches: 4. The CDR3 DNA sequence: TGTGCCAGCAGCTTAACAGGGGTCGGCTCCTACGAGCAGTACTTC. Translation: CASSLTGVGSYEQYF.

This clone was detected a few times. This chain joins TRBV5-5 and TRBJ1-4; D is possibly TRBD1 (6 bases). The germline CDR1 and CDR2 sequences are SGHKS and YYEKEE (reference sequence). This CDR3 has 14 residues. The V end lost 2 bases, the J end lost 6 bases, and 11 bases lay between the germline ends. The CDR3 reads CASSLQGRDEKLFF. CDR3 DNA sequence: TGTGCCAGCAGCTTACAGGGTCGGGATGAAAAACTGTTTTTT.

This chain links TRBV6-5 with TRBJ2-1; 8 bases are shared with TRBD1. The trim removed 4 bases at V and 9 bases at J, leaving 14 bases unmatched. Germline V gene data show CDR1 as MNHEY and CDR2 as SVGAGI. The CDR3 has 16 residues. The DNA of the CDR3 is TGTGCCAGCAGTTTGCCCGCCAGGGGGCTACGGGGTGAGCAGTTCTTC. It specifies CASSLPARGLRGEQFF.

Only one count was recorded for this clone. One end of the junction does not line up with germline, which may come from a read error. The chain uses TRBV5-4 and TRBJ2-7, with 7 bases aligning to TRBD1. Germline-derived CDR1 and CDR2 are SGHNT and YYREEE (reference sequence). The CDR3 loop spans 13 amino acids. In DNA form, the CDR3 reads TGTGCCACCAGCCGGGACAGAACCTACGAGCAGTACTTC. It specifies CATSRDRTYEQYF.

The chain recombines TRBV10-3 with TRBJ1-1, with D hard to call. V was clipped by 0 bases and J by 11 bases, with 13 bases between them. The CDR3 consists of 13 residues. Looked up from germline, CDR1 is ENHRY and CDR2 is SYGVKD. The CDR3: CAISESVAMEAFF. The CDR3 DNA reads TGTGCCATCAGTGAGTCAGTCGCCATGGAGGCTTTCTTT.

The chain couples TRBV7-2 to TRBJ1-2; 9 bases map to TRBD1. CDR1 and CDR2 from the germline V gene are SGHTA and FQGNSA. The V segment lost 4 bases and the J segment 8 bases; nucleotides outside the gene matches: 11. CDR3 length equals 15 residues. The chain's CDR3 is CASSSGPDRGGGYTF. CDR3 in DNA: TGTGCCAGCAGCTCGGGACCGGACAGGGGCGGAGGCTACACCTTC. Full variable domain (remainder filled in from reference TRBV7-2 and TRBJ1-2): GAGVSQSPSNKVTEKGKDVELRCDPISGHTALYWYRQSLGQGLEFLIYFQGNSAPDKSGLPSDRFSAERTGGSVSTLTIQRTQQEDSAVYLCASSSGPDRGGGYTFGSGTRLTVV.

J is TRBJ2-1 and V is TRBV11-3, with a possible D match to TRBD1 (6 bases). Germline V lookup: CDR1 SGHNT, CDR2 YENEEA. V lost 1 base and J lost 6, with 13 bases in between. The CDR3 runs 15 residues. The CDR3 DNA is TGTGCCAGCAGCTTAGGCTACCTGGGGGCCAATGAGCAGTTCTTC. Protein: CASSLGYLGANEQFF.

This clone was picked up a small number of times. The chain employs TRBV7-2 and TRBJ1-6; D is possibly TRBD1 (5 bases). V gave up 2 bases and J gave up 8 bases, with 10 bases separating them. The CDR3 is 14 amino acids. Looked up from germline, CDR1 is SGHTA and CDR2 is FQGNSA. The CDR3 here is CASSLRGRDSPLHF. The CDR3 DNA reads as TGTGCCAGCAGCTTAAGGGGCAGGGATTCACCCCTCCACTTT. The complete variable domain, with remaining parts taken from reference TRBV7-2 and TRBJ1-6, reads GAGVSQSPSNKVTEKGKDVELRCDPISGHTALYWYRQSLGQGLEFLIYFQGNSAPDKSGLPSDRFSAERTGGSVSTLTIQRTQQEDSAVYLCASSLRGRDSPLHFGNGTRLTVT.

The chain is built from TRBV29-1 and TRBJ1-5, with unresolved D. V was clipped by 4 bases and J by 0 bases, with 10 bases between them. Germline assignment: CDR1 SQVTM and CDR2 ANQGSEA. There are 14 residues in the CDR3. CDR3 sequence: CSVVYGNSNQPQHF. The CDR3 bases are TGCAGCGTTGTGTACGGGAATAGCAATCAGCCCCAGCATTTT.

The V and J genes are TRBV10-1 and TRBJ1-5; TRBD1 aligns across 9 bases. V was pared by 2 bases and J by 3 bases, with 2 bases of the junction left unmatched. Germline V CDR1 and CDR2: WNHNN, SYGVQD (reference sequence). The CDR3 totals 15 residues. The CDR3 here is CASSERDRANQPQHF. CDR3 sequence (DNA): TGCGCCAGCAGTGAGAGGGACAGGGCCAATCAGCCCCAGCATTTT.

CDR3 region: CASSYTGRTEAFF. The CDR3 DNA follows: TGTGCCAGCAGTTACACGGGAAGGACTGAAGCTTTCTTT. The V and J genes are TRBV6-5 and TRBJ1-1; D is uncertain. Germline CDR1 reads MNHEY; CDR2 reads SVGAGI. Trimming cost V 2 bases and J 5 bases, with 9 bases left between them. CDR3 length: 13 amino acids.